These T cell receptor beta chains were read from a single sample in a study of blood T cell repertoires in COVID-19. Libraries were prepared by immunoSEQ multiplex PCR; TCRdb keeps only in-frame clonotypes and omits some of them. The data contain under 300,000 clones, 75% to 90% of them singletons. The material sequenced was PBMCs or T cells enriched from blood (not recorded which). All receptors come from a woman aged 35 to 49 with acute COVID-19. Each CDR3 is given without its conserved first and last residue.

V	J	CDR3
TRBV15	TRBJ1-4	ATSPPPAGLGEKLF
TRBV25-1	TRBJ2-3	ASSDRDRGLTDTQY
TRBV7-9	TRBJ2-7	ASSSDRGRFFEQY
TRBV7-2	TRBJ2-7	ASSSNSGYGSYEQY
TRBV14	TRBJ2-1	ASSQESRSLKF
TRBV18	TRBJ2-7	ASSPVASETYEQY
TRBV6-1	TRBJ2-3	ASSERSGILVGDTQY
TRBV5-1	TRBJ1-3	ASSRGQLSGNTIY
TRBV15	TRBJ2-5	ATSIGLAGQETQY
TRBV9	TRBJ2-1	ASGRSANEQF
TRBV11-2	TRBJ2-7	ASSLVYSYEQY
TRBV28	TRBJ2-2	ASSFGGRAEGGELF
TRBV6-6	TRBJ2-1	ASGIGTDYNEQF
TRBV11-3	TRBJ2-7	ASSPWGEVAHEQY
TRBV2	TRBJ2-7	ASRGQGVYEQY
TRBV5-4	TRBJ2-1	ASSPGLAGVDEQF
TRBV6-5	TRBJ2-7	ASRLAGARSEQY
TRBV11-3	TRBJ1-2	ASSQRGNYGYT
TRBV5-1	TRBJ2-1	ASSFFGSGSTNEQF
TRBV19	TRBJ2-5	ASSPPGVPQETQY
TRBV7-6	TRBJ2-3	ASSVLAGEDTQY
TRBV6-5	TRBJ2-2	ASSYRRGGELF
TRBV7-3	TRBJ2-1	ASSLSGANNNEQF
TRBV7-7	TRBJ2-5	ASSLAGRGETQY
TRBV6-2/TRBV6-3	TRBJ2-1	ASSPRTSGGRSYNEQF
TRBV4-1	TRBJ2-3	ASSQATSGRAIDTQY
TRBV2	TRBJ2-1	ASRATFLRYNEQF
TRBV2	TRBJ1-2	ASSEQGFPRYGYT
TRBV11-2	TRBJ2-1	ASSLGPTGAYNEQF
TRBV5-3	TRBJ1-5	ARSQTEISNQPQH
TRBV19	TRBJ2-2	ASSTRGTGGIGELF
TRBV7-2	TRBJ1-2	ASSLDMTNYGYT
TRBV19	TRBJ2-7	ASSIEQGSVYEQY
TRBV27	TRBJ1-1	ASSLDKNTEAF
TRBV4-2	TRBJ2-1	ASSQGLAGGLYNEQF
TRBV25-1	TRBJ2-1	ASSESRPDRSFDEQF
TRBV25-1	TRBJ2-7	ASSGLPYEQY
TRBV6-5	TRBJ1-5	ASSTRGGLNQPQH
TRBV5-1	TRBJ2-7	ASSLEPGVSYEQY
TRBV15	TRBJ1-4	ATSRQAATNEKLF
TRBV30	TRBJ1-5	AWSAGVDQPQH
TRBV5-1	TRBJ2-7	ASSSGYGSYEQY
TRBV5-1	TRBJ2-3	ASSGGRGPADTQY
TRBV6-5	TRBJ1-4	ASNRGGTEKLF
TRBV7-6	TRBJ2-7	ASSLGSSGLPYEQY
TRBV9	TRBJ2-7	ASSADLNPAYEQY
TRBV5-1	TRBJ1-2	ASSLEGLGPYGYT
TRBV10-3	TRBJ2-1	AISATGINNEQF
TRBV24-1	TRBJ2-7	ATSAVINSGRTTFHYEQY
TRBV11-2	TRBJ2-3	ASSLNTGGGADTQY
TRBV5-4	TRBJ2-7	ASTTGQGYEQY
TRBV10-3	TRBJ2-3	AISDDRGGRIAQY
TRBV12-3/TRBV12-4	TRBJ1-4	ASREQGNEKLF